These 10 T cell receptor beta chains were sequenced from one sample in a study of long-term antiretroviral therapy in people with HIV. Samples were assayed with immunoSEQ v3.0 at survey level. The data were produced by immunoSEQ multiplex PCR, yet TCRdb's version contains in-frame clones alone and is incomplete. The sample holds under 20,000 clones, roughly 80% seen once. The source was unsorted PBMCs, collected less than 1.3 years before starting antiretroviral therapy. These receptors originate from a man aged 30-40 years with HIV.

The gene calls are TRBV10-3 and TRBJ2-7, with TRBD2 matching over 7 bases. The V gene end was trimmed by 6 bases and the J gene end by 0 bases; junction bases not matched to a gene: 14. The CDR3 is 17 amino acids. Germline lookup yields CDR1 ENHRY and CDR2 SYGVKD. In nucleotides, the CDR3 is TGTGCCATCAGGCCCTCCGGGGCGGGGGTTAGCTCCTACGAGCAGTACTTC. This encodes CAIRPSGAGVSSYEQYF.

The chain uses TRBV7-2 and TRBJ1-5; a possible D gene is TRBD1 (5 bases). Germline V gives CDR1 SGHTA, CDR2 FQGNSA. The CDR3 runs to 15 residues. The V end lost 1 base, the J end lost 7 bases, and 14 bases lay between the germline ends. The CDR3 DNA follows: TGTGCCAGCAGCTTAGAGGGGCGGGTTATACAGCCCCAGCATTTT. This sequence encodes CASSLEGRVIQPQHF. Looking up the rest from reference TRBV7-2 and TRBJ1-5 gives the full variable domain: GAGVSQSPSNKVTEKGKDVELRCDPISGHTALYWYRQSLGQGLEFLIYFQGNSAPDKSGLPSDRFSAERTGGSVSTLTIQRTQQEDSAVYLCASSLEGRVIQPQHFGDGTRLSIL.

V is TRBV5-4 and J is TRBJ2-3; 9 nucleotides align to TRBD2. Trimming at V came to 0 bases and at J to 3 bases, leaving 2 bases not matched to a gene. The CDR3 has 15 amino acids. Germline V CDR1 and CDR2: SGHNT, YYREEE (reference sequence). In DNA, the CDR3 is TGTGCCAGCAGCTTGGGGGCGGGGGGGACAGATACGCAGTATTTT. This encodes CASSLGAGGTDTQYF. The variable domain in full, with the rest retrieved from reference TRBV5-4 and TRBJ2-3, is ETGVTQSPTHLIKTRGQQVTLRCSSQSGHNTVSWYQQALGQGPQFIFQYYREEENGRGNFPPRFSGLQFPNYSSELNVNALELDDSALYLCASSLGAGGTDTQYFGPGTRLTVL.

Relative to its sample, this clone is medium-sized. This chain connects TRBV7-9 to TRBJ1-1; 7 positions match TRBD1. V shed 5 bases, J shed 5 bases, and the junction held 14 bases outside the gene matches. The germline CDR1 and CDR2 sequences are SEHNR and FQNEAQ (reference sequence). CDR3 length equals 16 residues. In DNA form, the CDR3 reads TGTGCCAGCAGCCCCGACAGGGAGGAAGGGGAAACTGAAGCTTTCTTT. It translates to CASSPDREEGETEAFF.

V is TRBV27 and J is TRBJ1-4; D gene ambiguous. Between the trimmed V and J ends, which lost 7 bases and 7 bases, there was a span of 10 bases. Looked up from germline, CDR1 is MNHEY and CDR2 is SMNVEV (reference sequence). CDR3 length: 12 amino acids. The DNA of the CDR3 is TGTGCCAGCACTGGGTCTGGTGAAAAACTGTTTTTT. It codes for CASTGSGEKLFF.

The chain carries TRBV7-6 and TRBJ2-7, with TRBD2 identical over 10 bases. Germline values: CDR1 SGHVS, CDR2 FNYEAQ. This CDR3 has 15 amino acids. V gave up 5 bases and J gave up 2 bases; unmatched junction bases: 6. This chain's CDR3 is CASSAGTSDTYEQYF. DNA of the CDR3: TGTGCCAGCAGCGCTGGGACTAGCGATACCTACGAGCAGTACTTC. The whole variable domain, remainder taken from reference TRBV7-6 and TRBJ2-7, is GAGVSQSPRYKVTKRGQDVALRCDPISGHVSLYWYRQALGQGPEFLTYFNYEAQQDKSGLPNDRFSAERPEGSISTLTIQRTEQRDSAMYRCASSAGTSDTYEQYFGPGTRLTVT.

Here the CDR3 reads CASSSPGQGYEQYF. Here the CDR3 DNA reads TGTGCCAGCAGTTCACCGGGACAGGGGTACGAGCAGTACTTC. The V and J genes are TRBV6-5 and TRBJ2-7, with TRBD1 matching 10 bases. In germline, CDR1 is MNHEY, CDR2 SVGAGI. This CDR3 is built from 14 residues. After removal of 4 bases from V and 4 bases from J, the junction contained 4 bases not matched to a gene.

The V call is TRBV28, the J call TRBJ1-1; D is ambiguous. CDR1 is MDHEN, CDR2 SYDVKM, per germline. CDR3 length: 14 residues. V was pared by 2 bases and J by 4 bases, with 11 bases between. CDR3 sequence (DNA): TGTGCCAGCAGTTTACCCCGGAGAGGCACTGAAGCTTTCTTT. Amino acids: CASSLPRRGTEAFF.

The sample holds a few counts of this clone. The chain employs TRBV2 and TRBJ1-2, with D tentatively TRBD1 (6 bases). Trimming removed 4 bases from V and 5 bases from J, with 8 bases in between. Per the germline V gene, CDR1 is SNHLY and CDR2 is FYNNEI. The CDR3 runs to 12 residues. The DNA of the CDR3 is TGTGCCAGCAGTGGGACAGTTTATGGCTACACCTTC. It encodes CASSGTVYGYTF.

The rearrangement joins TRBV7-9 to TRBJ2-1, with TRBD1 identical over 10 bases. Germline V gene lookup returns CDR1 SEHNR and CDR2 FQNEAQ (reference sequence). The CDR3 runs 16 residues. V dropped 5 bases and J dropped 7; count of bases not matched to a gene: 11. In nucleotides, the CDR3 is TGTGCCAGCAGCCCCGGGACAGGGGCCTCTTTTAATGAGCAGTTCTTC. Translated: CASSPGTGASFNEQFF.